A single sample is the source of the 10 T cell receptor beta chains below, sequenced in a study of cytotoxic CD8 clonotypes in ibrutinib-treated CLL. TCRdb's table, derived via immunoSEQ multiplex PCR, lists solely in-frame clones and lacks some. The repertoire holds fewer than 50,000 clones, almost 70% seen once, with approximately 12% in the top ten. The sequenced sample was PBMCs, obtained after 12 months of ibrutinib treatment. Receptors were obtained from a human donor with chronic lymphocytic leukemia.

This clone came up a few times. The chain joins TRBV18 to TRBJ1-2; D possibly corresponds to TRBD1 (6 bases). Trimming left V 0 bases short and J 5 bases short, with 16 bases between. Germline V gene data show CDR1 as KGHSH and CDR2 as LQKENI. The CDR3 totals 16 residues. Here the CDR3 DNA reads TGTGCCAGCTCACCACCGCTTGGTACAGGGAAATATGGCTACACCTTC. Protein product: CASSPPLGTGKYGYTF.

J is TRBJ2-7 and V is TRBV10-2; no firm D call. Germline values: CDR1 WSHSY, CDR2 SAAADI. The V end was cut by 5 bases, the J end by 6 bases, with 8 bases between. The CDR3 spans 11 residues. CDR3 region: CASSQLGEQYF. In nucleotides, the CDR3 is TGCGCCAGCAGTCAACTCGGCGAGCAGTACTTC.

The chain employs TRBV6-1 and TRBJ2-3; 7 bases agree with TRBD1. The germline V gene has CDR1 MNHNS and CDR2 SASEGT. There are 14 residues in the CDR3. Losses at the gene ends were 7 bases for V and 0 bases for J; bases not matched to a gene: 4. For the CDR3, the DNA is TGTGCCAGCACGAGGGACAGTAGCACAGATACGCAGTATTTT. Amino acids: CASTRDSSTDTQYF.

The chain recombines TRBV10-2 with TRBJ2-5; 10 nucleotides line up with TRBD2. The V segment lost 10 bases and the J segment 0 bases; nucleotides outside the gene matches: 11. This CDR3 has 16 residues. Germline V CDR1 and CDR2: WSHSY, SAAADI. This CDR3 is CAIGLAEGGHQETQYF. The CDR3 DNA reads TGCGCCATCGGACTAGCGGAGGGGGGCCACCAAGAGACCCAGTACTTC.

This clone was observed a few times. The rearrangement uses TRBV6-5 and TRBJ2-3, with a weak D call TRBD2 (5 bases). Germline CDR1 reads MNHEY; CDR2 reads SVGAGI. V dropped 6 bases and J dropped 5 bases, with 6 bases sitting between them. This CDR3 is built from 11 residues. The CDR3 DNA reads as TGTGCCAGCAGGGGGAGAGATACGCAGTATTTT. Translated: CASRGRDTQYF.

This clone has just a few counts. This chain joins TRBV10-3 and TRBJ2-3; D uncertain. Germline lookup yields CDR1 ENHRY and CDR2 SYGVKD. The CDR3 consists of 11 residues. Between the trimmed V and J ends, which lost 3 bases and 4 bases, there was a span of 2 bases. CDR3 nucleotide sequence: TGTGCCATCAGTGATGCAGATACGCAGTATTTT. Protein: CAISDADTQYF.

V is TRBV29-1 and J is TRBJ2-5; 8 bases line up with TRBD2. Per germline, CDR1 SQVTM and CDR2 ANQGSEA. J gave up 2 bases and V 6 bases, and 5 bases lay outside the gene matches. The CDR3 consists of 13 residues. CDR3 residues: CSVAGTRQETQYF. The CDR3, as DNA: TGCAGCGTAGCCGGGACTAGGCAAGAGACCCAGTACTTC. Combining the CDR3 with reference TRBV29-1 and TRBJ2-5 gives the whole variable domain SAVISQKPSRDICQRGTSLTIQCQVDSQVTMMFWYRQQPGQSLTLIATANQGSEATYESGFVIDKFPISRPNLTFSTLTVSNMSPEDSSIYLCSVAGTRQETQYFGPGTRLLVL.

This clone occurred a few times. The rearrangement uses TRBV5-1 and TRBJ2-7; 8 nucleotides line up with TRBD2. CDR1 is SGHRS and CDR2 is YFSETQ in the germline V gene. The CDR3 extends over 14 amino acids. The J segment lost 7 bases and the V segment lost 2 bases, leaving 8 bases of the junction unmatched. CDR3 in DNA: TGCGCCAGCAGCTTAGCGGGAGAGGTCGGGGAGCAGTACTTC. Residues: CASSLAGEVGEQYF.

The rearrangement uses TRBV19 and TRBJ2-3; D uncertain. V dropped 3 bases and J dropped 2 bases, with 9 bases sitting between them. Germline CDR1 and CDR2: LNHDA and SQIVND (reference sequence). This CDR3 is 14 amino acids long. The chain's CDR3 is CASSIGQDTDTQYF. CDR3 coding DNA: TGTGCCAGTAGTATCGGCCAGGACACAGATACGCAGTATTTT.

V gene TRBV21-1 combines with J gene TRBJ2-2; the table gives TRBD1 as D, unverified against the DNA. TRBV21-1 is described as a pseudogene. There are 15 residues in the CDR3. The CDR3 spells CASSKRGKNTGELFF. DNA of the CDR3: TGTGCCAGCAGCAAAAGGGGGAAGAACACCGGGGAGCTGTTTTTT.